The source of this TCR beta chain is a study of T cell responses to AZD1222 COVID-19 vaccine. Study-level background: Pooled in the analysis were second doses at about 4 or about 12 weeks.

As for this clone: The antigen is undetermined.

Study-wide points: A mostly white British donor set with more females was recruited, and clonal diversity was possibly underestimated.

The method was immunoSEQ multiplex PCR; TCRdb's version includes in-frame clones alone and lacks a portion of them. The table has 45,000 to 60,000 clones, 70% to 90% seen once. The clonotype originates from an adult in good health. The specimen was peripheral blood, collected on day 0 of AZD1222 vaccination.

CDR3 bases: TGTGCCAACCCTAAGGAGGGGCAGGGTCCCGGTCCCTCCTACGAGCAGTACTTC. As protein: CANPKEGQGPGPSYEQYF. The chain carries TRBV2 and TRBJ2-7; possible D gene TRBD2, 6 bases. The CDR3 is 18 amino acids. Per germline, CDR1 SNHLY and CDR2 FYNNEI. Trimming took off 10 bases at V and 0 bases at J, with 28 bases between the two ends.